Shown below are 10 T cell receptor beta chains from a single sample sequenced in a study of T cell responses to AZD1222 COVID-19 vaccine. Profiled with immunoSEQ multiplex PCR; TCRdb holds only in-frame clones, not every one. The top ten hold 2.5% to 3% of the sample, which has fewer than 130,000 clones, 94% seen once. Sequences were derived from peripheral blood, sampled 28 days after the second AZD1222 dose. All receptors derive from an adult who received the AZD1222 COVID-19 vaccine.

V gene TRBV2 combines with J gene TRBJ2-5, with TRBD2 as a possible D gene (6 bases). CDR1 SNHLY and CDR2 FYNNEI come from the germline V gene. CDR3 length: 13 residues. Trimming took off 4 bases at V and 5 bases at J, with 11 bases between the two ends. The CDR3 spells CASSGRAGETQYF. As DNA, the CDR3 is TGTGCCAGCAGTGGTAGGGCGGGGGAGACCCAGTACTTC.

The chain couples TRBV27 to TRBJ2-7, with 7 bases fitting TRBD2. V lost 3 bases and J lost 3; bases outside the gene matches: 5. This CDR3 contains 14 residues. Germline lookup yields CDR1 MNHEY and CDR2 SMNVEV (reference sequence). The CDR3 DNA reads TGTGCCAGCAGTTTGAGTAGCGGGTACTACGAGCAGTACTTC. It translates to CASSLSSGYYEQYF.

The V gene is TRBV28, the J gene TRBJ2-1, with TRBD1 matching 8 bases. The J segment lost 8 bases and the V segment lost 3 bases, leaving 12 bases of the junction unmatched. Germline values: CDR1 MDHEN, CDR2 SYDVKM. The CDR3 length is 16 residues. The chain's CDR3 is CASSFFIQGGLDEQFF. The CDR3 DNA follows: TGTGCCAGCAGTTTTTTCATACAGGGGGGATTGGATGAGCAGTTCTTC.

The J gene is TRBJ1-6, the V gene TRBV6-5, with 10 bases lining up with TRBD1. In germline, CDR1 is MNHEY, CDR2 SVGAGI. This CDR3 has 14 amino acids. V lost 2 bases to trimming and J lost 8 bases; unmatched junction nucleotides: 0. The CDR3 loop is CASSYGQGDSPLHF. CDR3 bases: TGTGCCAGCAGTTACGGACAGGGGGATTCACCCCTCCACTTT.

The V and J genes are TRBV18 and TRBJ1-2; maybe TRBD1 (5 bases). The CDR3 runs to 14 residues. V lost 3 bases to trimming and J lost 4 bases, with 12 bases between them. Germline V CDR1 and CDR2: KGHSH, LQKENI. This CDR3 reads CASSPYTGGYGYTF. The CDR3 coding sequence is TGTGCCAGCTCACCTTATACGGGGGGCTATGGCTACACCTTC.

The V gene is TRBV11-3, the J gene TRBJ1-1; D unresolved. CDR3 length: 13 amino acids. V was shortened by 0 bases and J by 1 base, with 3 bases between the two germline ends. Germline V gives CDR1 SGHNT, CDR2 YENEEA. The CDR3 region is CASSLDGNTEAFF. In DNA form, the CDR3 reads TGTGCCAGCAGCTTAGACGGGAACACTGAAGCTTTCTTT.

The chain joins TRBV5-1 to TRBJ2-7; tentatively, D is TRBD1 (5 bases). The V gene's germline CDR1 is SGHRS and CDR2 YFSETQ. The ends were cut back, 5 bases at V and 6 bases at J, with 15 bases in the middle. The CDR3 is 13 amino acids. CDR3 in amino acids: CASRFDLTGEQYF. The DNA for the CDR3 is TGCGCCAGCAGATTTGATTTAACAGGCGAGCAGTACTTC. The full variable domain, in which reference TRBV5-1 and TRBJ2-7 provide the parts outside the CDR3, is KAGVTQTPRYLIKTRGQQVTLSCSPISGHRSVSWYQQTPGQGLQFLFEYFSETQRNKGNFPGRFSGRQFSNSRSEMNVSTLELGDSALYLCASRFDLTGEQYFGPGTRLTVT.

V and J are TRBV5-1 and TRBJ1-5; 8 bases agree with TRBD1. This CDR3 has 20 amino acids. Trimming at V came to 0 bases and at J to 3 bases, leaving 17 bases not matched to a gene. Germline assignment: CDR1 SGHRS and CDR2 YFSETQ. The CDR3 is CASSLVFSPGQDNLNQPQHF. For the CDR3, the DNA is TGCGCCAGCAGCTTGGTTTTTTCCCCGGGACAGGACAACCTCAATCAGCCCCAGCATTTT. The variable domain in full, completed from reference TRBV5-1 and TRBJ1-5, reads KAGVTQTPRYLIKTRGQQVTLSCSPISGHRSVSWYQQTPGQGLQFLFEYFSETQRNKGNFPGRFSGRQFSNSRSEMNVSTLELGDSALYLCASSLVFSPGQDNLNQPQHFGDGTRLSIL.

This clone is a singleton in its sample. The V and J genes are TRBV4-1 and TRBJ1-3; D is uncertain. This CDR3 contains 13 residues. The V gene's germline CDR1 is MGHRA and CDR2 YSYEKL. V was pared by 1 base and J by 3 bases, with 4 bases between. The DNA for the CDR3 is TGCGCCAGCAGCCAAGTAGATGGAAACACCATATATTTT. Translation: CASSQVDGNTIYF.

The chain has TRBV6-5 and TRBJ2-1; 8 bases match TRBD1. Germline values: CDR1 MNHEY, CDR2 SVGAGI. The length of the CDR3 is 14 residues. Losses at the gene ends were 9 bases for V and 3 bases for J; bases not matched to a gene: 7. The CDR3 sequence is CASSDREYYNEQFF. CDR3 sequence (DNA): TGTGCCAGTTCGGACAGGGAATACTACAATGAGCAGTTCTTC.